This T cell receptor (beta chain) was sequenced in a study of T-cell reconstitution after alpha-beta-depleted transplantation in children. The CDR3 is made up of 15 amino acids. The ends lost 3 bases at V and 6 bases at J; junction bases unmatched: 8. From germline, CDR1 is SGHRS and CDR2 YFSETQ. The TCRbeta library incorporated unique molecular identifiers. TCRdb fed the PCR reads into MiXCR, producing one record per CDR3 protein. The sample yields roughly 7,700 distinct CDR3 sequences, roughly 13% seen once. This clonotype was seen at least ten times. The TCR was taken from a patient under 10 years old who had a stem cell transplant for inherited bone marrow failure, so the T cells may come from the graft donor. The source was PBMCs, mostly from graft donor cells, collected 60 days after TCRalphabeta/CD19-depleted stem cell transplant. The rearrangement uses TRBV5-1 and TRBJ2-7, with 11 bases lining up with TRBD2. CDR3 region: CASSSSSGRALEQYF. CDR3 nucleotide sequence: TGCGCCAGCAGCTCCAGTAGCGGGAGGGCCCTCGAGCAGTACTTC.